This T cell receptor (beta chain) was captured by sequencing in a study of persistence of HIV-infected CD4 T cells (dated by TCRdb to the early 2020s). Turning to the overall study: CMV- and HIV-1 Gag-responding CD4+ T cells were isolated from ART-treated individuals so that antigen-driven clonal expansion of HIV-1-infected cells could be examined. In the cross-participant TCR cluster analysis, eight or nine participants were included for CMV and roughly 7 participants were included for Gag. The clonality of all cells in each sorted population was assessed by TCRbeta sequencing, whereas the clonality of infected cells was assessed by proviral sequencing. Peripheral blood samples of up to about 180 mL were collected at multiple time points, except for a couple of participants, who underwent leukapheresis at a single time point. Participants had been on suppressive ART for a median of 8 years.

General study outcomes and caveats: TCRbeta richness in CMV- and Gag-responding cells was significantly lower than in anti-CD3/anti-CD28-responding cells; CMV-responding cells had higher oligoclonality than CD3/CD28-stimulated and Gag-responding cells. Degenerate expanded CDR3beta sequences were enriched in antigen-responding cells, suggesting convergent selection of CD4+ responses to CMV and Gag. The study involved few individuals and tested only a limited range of antigens. Bulk TCR analyses could not be restricted to the rare CMV-responding cells that actually carried HIV-1 proviruses. Within the same sorted populations, TCR oligoclonality correlated with proviral oligoclonality.

CDR3 length: 16 amino acids, cysteine to phenylalanine. Just CDR3 DNA is preserved here, 48 bases in frame from base 1. The germline V gene encodes CDR1 SGHDT and CDR2 YYEEEE. Ends trimmed: V by 5 bases, J by 2 bases; bases unmatched to a gene: 10. The immunoSEQ hsTCRB assay version 4 in survey mode was used to sequence TCRbeta repertoires from genomic DNA. Genomic DNA was diluted to 7.5 to 10 ng/uL, and up to roughly 1 ug per sample was used for TCRbeta sequencing. The paper's processing steps were these. ImmunoSeq Analyzer 3.0 was used for analysis of TCRbeta data, and diversity was computed on productive nucleotide rearrangements. The improved Chao index was used to estimate lower-bound TCR diversity, and the Gini coefficient was used to estimate clonality using the Immunarch R package. When different nucleotide rearrangements encoded the same CDR3beta amino acid sequence, each rearrangement was treated as a distinct clonotype. TCRbeta sequences significantly enriched in antigen-responding cells relative to anti-CD3/anti-CD28-activated cells were identified by differential abundance analysis. GLIPH2 grouped TCRs by predicted peptide-MHC specificity, both within each participant and across combined participant data sets. TCRdb limited this immuneACCESS table to in-frame rearrangements with V and J called. A share of clones is missing; checked studies link under half to unresolved V genes, and the rest is unexplained. V and J calls and clone size are given by that table; D and trimming were obtained from the DNA. The sample records tens of thousands of clones, 70% to 80% of which are singletons. Clones ranked in the top ten supply 14% of the sample.

The treatment or condition label, read with the paper, signifies: suppressive antiretroviral therapy. Cells were stimulated with a pool of overlapping HIV-1 Gag 15-mer peptides at 1 ug per peptide per mL. Memory CD4+ T cells that did not respond, being CD40L-negative, CD69-negative and CD45RO-high, were sorted as memory populations depleted of antigen-responding cells. HIV-1-infected adults in whom suppressive ART had been started during chronic infection were enrolled as participants. For at least 4 years, participants had undetectable plasma HIV-1 RNA, below 50 copies/mL. To be included, a participant needed positive CMV serology and a CD4+ T cell count above 400 cells/uL. Before stimulation, PBMCs were isolated using density centrifugation and depleted of CD8+ T cells. For approximately 19 hours, the CD8-depleted PBMCs were stimulated with anti-CD28/CD49d costimulation, a CD40-blocking antibody, and enfuvirtide to prevent new infections. Cells were sorted on a Beckman Coulter MoFlo Legacy or XDP sorter, with propidium iodide excluding dead cells. Genomic DNA was extracted using the QIAamp DNA Mini Kit for samples with more than one million cells and using the Quick-DNA Microprep Kit for all other samples.

Turning to this clone: The antigen it recognizes is unknown. Base qualities are not provided; no much larger clone lies one nucleotide away.

This TCR was recovered from an adult man with HIV who was CMV-seropositive. Recombination linked TRBV5-6 to TRBJ2-5; 9 junctional bases match TRBD1. The sequencing here drew on CD4+ T cells sorted from PBMCs after 18-hour stimulation, taken from a patient who received antiretroviral therapy. The sample's cell subset or site label is to be understood as: CD40L-CD69- CD45RO-high memory CD4 T cells not responding to Gag peptides. At the DNA level, the sequence is TGTGCCAGCAGACAGGGGTGGGACAGGGAACAAGAGACCCAGTACTTC. It translates as CASRQGWDREQETQYF.